The T cell receptor beta chain described here comes from a study of T-cell memory formation after mild COVID-19. Findings and limits, study-wide: Certain responding clones were present in pre-infection memory, suggesting participation of cross-reactive memory. CD4+ contracting clones were found mainly in CM and EM, and CD8+ ones in EMRA. Later expanders leaned CD4+, whereas day 15 to 85 contracting clones were balanced CD4/CD8.

CDR1 GTSNPN and CDR2 SVGIG come from the germline V gene (reference sequence). This CDR3 is built from 13 residues. The V gene lost 3 bases and the J gene lost 0 bases, with 6 bases spanning the gap. This clonotype was seen more than once but under ten times. Its antigen is as yet unknown. TCRdb processed the 5' RACE reads anew with MiXCR; each CDR3 protein has one entry. The sample holds nearly 110,000 distinct CDR3 sequences, roughly 12% seen once. Sequenced input: PBMCs or a T cell subset sorted from them (not recorded which). The TCR originated in an adult woman who had mild COVID-19 (a few samples of this study predate the infection). Cell type and time point are not known. V is TRBV30 and J is TRBJ1-5, with D unclear. Here the CDR3 DNA reads TGTGCCTGGAGAGTACATAGCAATCAGCCCCAGCATTTT. It yields the protein CAWRVHSNQPQHF.